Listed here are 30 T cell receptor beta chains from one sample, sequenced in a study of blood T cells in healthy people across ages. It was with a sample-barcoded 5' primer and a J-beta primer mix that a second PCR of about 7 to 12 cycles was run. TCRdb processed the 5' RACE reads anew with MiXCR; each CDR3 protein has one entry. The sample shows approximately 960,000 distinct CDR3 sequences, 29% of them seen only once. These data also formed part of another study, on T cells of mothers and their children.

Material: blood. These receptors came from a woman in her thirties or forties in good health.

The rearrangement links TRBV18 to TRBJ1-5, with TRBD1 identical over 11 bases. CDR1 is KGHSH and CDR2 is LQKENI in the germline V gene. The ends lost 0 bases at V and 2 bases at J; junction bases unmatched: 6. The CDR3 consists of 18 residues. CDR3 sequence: CASSPPRTGGAGNQPQHF. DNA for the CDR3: TGTGCCAGCTCACCACCGCGGACAGGGGGCGCGGGCAATCAGCCCCAGCATTTT.

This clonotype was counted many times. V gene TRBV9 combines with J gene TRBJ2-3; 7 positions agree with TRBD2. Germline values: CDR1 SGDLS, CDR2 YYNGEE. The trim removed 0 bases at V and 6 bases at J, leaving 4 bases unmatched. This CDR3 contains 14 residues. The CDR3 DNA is TGTGCCAGCAGCGTAGTTGCGGGGGTGGATACGCAGTATTTT. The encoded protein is CASSVVAGVDTQYF.

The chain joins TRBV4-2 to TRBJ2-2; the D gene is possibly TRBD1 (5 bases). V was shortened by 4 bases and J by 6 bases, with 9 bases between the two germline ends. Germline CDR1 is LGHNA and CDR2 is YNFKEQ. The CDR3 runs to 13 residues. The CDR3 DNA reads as TGTGCCAGCAGCCTCCAGACAGCCGGGGAGCTGTTTTTT. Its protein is CASSLQTAGELFF.

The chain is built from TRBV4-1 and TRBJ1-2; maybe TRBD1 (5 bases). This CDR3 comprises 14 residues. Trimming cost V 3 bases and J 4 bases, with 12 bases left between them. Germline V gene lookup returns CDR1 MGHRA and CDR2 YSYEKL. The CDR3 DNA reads TGCGCCAGCAGCCAGGGGACCTCTGCCTATGGCTACACCTTC. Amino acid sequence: CASSQGTSAYGYTF.

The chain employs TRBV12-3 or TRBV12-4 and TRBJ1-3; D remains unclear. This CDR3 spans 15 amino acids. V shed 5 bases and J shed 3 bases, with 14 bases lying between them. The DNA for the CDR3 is TGTGCCAGCAGTCCGCAGATGTACTATGGAAACACCATATATTTT. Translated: CASSPQMYYGNTIYF.

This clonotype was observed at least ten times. The CDR3 here is CSVERGGYGYTF. DNA for the CDR3: TGCAGCGTTGAAAGGGGTGGATATGGCTACACCTTC. J is TRBJ1-2 and V is TRBV29-1; possible D gene TRBD1, 5 bases. Trimming took off 2 bases at V and 5 bases at J, with 9 bases between the two ends. The CDR3 contains 12 residues. Germline CDR1 SQVTM, CDR2 ANQGSEA.

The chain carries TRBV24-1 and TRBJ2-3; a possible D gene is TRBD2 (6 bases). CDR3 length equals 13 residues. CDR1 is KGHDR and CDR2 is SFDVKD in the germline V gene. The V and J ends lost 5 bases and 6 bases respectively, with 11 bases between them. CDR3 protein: CATSGGDLDTQYF. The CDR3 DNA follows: TGTGCCACCAGTGGCGGGGATCTGGATACGCAGTATTTT.

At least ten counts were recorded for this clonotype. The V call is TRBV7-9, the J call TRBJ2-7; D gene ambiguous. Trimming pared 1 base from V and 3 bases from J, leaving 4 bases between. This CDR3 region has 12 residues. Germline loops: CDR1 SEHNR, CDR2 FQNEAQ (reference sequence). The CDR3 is CASSLVVYEQYF. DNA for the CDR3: TGTGCCAGCAGCTTAGTGGTCTACGAGCAGTACTTC.

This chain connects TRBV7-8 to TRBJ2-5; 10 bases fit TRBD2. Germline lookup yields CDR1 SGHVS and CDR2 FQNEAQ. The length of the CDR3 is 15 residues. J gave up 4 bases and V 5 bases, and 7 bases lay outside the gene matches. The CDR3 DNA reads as TGTGCCAGCAGCCGAATCTCTAGCGGGGGAGAGACCCAGTACTTC. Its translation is CASSRISSGGETQYF.

DNA of the CDR3: TGTGCCAGCTCACCCCAATCGGAAGAGACCCAGTACTTC. It translates to CASSPQSEETQYF. The chain has TRBV18 and TRBJ2-5; no clear D. V was pared by 3 bases and J by 3 bases, with 8 bases between. CDR3 length: 13 residues. Germline loops: CDR1 KGHSH, CDR2 LQKENI.

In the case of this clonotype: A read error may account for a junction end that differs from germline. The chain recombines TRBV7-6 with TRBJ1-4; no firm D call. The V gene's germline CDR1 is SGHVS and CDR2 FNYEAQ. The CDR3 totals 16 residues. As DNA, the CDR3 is TGTGCCAGCAGCCCAGAGTTACTTGCAACTAATGAAGAACTGTTTTTT. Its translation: CASSPELLATNEELFF.

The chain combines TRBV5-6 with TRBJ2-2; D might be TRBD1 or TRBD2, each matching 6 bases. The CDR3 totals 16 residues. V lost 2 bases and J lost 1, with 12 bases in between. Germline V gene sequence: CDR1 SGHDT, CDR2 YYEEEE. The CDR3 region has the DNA TGTGCCAGCAGCTTTGCCGGGGGCCGGAACACCGGGGAGCTGTTTTTT. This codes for CASSFAGGRNTGELFF.

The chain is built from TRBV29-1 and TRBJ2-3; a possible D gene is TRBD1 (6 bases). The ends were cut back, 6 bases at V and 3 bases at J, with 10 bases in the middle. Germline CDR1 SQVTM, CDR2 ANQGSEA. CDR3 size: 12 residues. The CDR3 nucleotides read TGCAGCGTAGGGGGAGAAACAGATACGCAGTATTTT. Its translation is CSVGGETDTQYF.

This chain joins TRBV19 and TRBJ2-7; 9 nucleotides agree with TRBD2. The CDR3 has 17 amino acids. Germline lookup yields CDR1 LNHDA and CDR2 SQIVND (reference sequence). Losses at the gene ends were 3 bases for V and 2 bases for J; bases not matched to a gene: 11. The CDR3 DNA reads TGTGCCAGTAGTATGGCTAGCGGGGCGGGATTCGCCTACGAGCAGTACTTC. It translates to CASSMASGAGFAYEQYF.

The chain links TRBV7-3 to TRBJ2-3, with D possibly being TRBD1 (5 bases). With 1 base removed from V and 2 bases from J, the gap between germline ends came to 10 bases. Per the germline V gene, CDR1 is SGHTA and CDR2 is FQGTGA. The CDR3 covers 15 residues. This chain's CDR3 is CASSLIGASTDTQYF. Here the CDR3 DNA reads TGTGCCAGCAGCTTAATAGGGGCCTCCACAGATACGCAGTATTTT.

The CDR3 nucleotides read TGCGCCAGCAGCCCCTCCTCCGGGGACAGGGGCACTGAAGCTTTCTTT. Translation gives CASSPSSGDRGTEAFF. The chain recombines TRBV4-1 with TRBJ1-1; 10 bases line up with TRBD1. The CDR3 spans 16 residues. V lost 4 bases to trimming and J lost 4 bases; unmatched junction nucleotides: 9. Germline CDR1 is MGHRA and CDR2 is YSYEKL.

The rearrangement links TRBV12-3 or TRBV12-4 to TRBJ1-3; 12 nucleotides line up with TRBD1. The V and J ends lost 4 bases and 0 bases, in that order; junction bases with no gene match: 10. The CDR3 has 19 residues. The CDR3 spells CASSSSPGQGASSGNTIYF. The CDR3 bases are TGTGCCAGCAGTTCGTCACCGGGACAGGGGGCCTCCTCTGGAAACACCATATATTTT.

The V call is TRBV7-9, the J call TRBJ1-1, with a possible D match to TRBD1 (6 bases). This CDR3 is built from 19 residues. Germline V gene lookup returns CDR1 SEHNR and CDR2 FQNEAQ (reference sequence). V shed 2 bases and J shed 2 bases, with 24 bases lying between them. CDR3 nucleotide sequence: TGTGCCAGCAGCTTACTGGTAGACAGCTGGGGGGCTTTTAACACTGAAGCTTTCTTT. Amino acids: CASSLLVDSWGAFNTEAFF.

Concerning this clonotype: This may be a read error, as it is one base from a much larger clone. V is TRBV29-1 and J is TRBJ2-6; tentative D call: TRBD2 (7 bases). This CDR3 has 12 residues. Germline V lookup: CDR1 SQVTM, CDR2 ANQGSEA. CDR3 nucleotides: TGCAGCGTCAGGGGAGGGGCCAACGTCCGGACTTTC. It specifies CSVRGGANVRTF.

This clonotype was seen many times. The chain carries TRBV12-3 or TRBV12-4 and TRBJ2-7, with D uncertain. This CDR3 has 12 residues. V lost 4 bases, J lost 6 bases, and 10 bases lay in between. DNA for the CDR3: TGTGCCAGCAGTTCCCGGTTTGCCGAGCAGTACTTC. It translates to CASSSRFAEQYF.

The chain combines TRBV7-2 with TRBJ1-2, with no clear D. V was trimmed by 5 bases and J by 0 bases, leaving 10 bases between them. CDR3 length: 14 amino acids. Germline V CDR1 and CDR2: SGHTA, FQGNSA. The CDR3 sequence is CASSPLRSNYGYTF. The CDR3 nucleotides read TGTGCCAGCAGCCCATTAAGATCTAACTATGGCTACACCTTC.

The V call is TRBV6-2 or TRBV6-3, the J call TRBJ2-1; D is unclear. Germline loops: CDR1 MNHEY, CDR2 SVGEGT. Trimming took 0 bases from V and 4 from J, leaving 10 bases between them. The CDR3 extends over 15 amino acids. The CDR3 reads CASSYSMVAYNEQFF. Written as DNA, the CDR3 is TGTGCCAGCAGTTACTCGATGGTAGCTTACAATGAGCAGTTCTTC.

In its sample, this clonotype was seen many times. The CDR3 DNA sequence: TGCGCCAGCACCCTGACAGGGTCGAACACTGAAGCTTTCTTT. Amino acid sequence: CASTLTGSNTEAFF. This chain joins TRBV4-1 and TRBJ1-1; 7 nucleotides agree with TRBD1. V gave up 7 bases and J gave up 1 base; unmatched junction bases: 6. This CDR3 is built from 14 residues. The germline V gene encodes CDR1 MGHRA and CDR2 YSYEKL.

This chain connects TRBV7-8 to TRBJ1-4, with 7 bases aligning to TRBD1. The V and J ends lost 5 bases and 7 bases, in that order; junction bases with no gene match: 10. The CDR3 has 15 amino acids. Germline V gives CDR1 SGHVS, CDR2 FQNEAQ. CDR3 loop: CASSTRQGLGEKLFF. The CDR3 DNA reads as TGTGCCAGCAGCACCAGACAGGGCCTAGGTGAAAAACTGTTTTTT.

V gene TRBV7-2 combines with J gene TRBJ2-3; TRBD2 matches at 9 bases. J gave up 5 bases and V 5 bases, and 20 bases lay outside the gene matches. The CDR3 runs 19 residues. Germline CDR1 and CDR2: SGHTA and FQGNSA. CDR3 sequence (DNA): TGTGCCAGCAGCCCCCACGCCTGGACCCGGCGGGGGGGCGAAGATACGCAGTATTTT. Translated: CASSPHAWTRRGGEDTQYF. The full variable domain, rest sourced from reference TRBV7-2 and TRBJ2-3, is GAGVSQSPSNKVTEKGKDVELRCDPISGHTALYWYRQSLGQGLEFLIYFQGNSAPDKSGLPSDRFSAERTGGSVSTLTIQRTQQEDSAVYLCASSPHAWTRRGGEDTQYFGPGTRLTVL.

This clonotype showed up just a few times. The CDR3 sequence: CASSLMFPGDRLGYTF. As DNA, the CDR3 is TGCGCCAGCAGCTTGATGTTCCCAGGGGATCGTTTAGGCTACACCTTC. V gene TRBV5-1 combines with J gene TRBJ1-2, with D possibly being TRBD1 (6 bases). Per germline, CDR1 SGHRS and CDR2 YFSETQ. Trimming took 1 base from V and 8 from J, leaving 21 bases between them. The CDR3 has 16 amino acids.

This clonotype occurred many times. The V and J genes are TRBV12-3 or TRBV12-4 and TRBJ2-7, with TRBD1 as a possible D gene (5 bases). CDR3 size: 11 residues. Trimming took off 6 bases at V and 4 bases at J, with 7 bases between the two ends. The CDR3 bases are TGTGCCAGCAGAACAGGTTACGAGCAGTACTTC. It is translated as CASRTGYEQYF.

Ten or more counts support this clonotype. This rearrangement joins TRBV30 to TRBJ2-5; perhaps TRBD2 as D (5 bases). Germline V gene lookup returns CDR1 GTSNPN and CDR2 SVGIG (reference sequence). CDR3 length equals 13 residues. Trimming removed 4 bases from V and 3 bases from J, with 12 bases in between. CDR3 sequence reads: CAWNAGAEETQYF. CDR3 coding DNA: TGTGCCTGGAATGCGGGCGCGGAAGAGACCCAGTACTTC.

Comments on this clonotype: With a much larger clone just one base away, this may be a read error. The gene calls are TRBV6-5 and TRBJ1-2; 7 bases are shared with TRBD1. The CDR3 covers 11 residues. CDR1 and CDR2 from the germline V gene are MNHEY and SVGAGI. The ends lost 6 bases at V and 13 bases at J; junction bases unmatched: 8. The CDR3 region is CASRQGQAGTF. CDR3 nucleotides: TGTGCCAGCAGACAAGGACAGGCCGGCACCTTC.

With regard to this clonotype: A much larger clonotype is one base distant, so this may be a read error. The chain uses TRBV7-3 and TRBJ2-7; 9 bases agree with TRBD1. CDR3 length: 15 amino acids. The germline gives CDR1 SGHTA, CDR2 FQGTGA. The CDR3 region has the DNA TGTACCAGCAGCTCCGGACAGGGGTCAGCCTACGAGCAGTACTTC. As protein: CTSSSGQGSAYEQYF.